These 12 T cell receptor beta chains were sequenced from one sample in a study of blood T cell repertoires in COVID-19. Profiled with immunoSEQ multiplex PCR; TCRdb holds only in-frame clones, not every one. The sample lists 130,000 or so clones, roughly nine tenths occurring once. What was sequenced was peripheral blood. These receptor sequences come from a human donor with COVID-19, enrolled during active disease. The donor label of this sample is uncertain.

The chain carries TRBV5-1 and TRBJ2-3; 8 bases align to TRBD2. V was pared by 0 bases and J by 4 bases, with 1 base of the junction left unmatched. The germline gives CDR1 SGHRS, CDR2 YFSETQ. This CDR3 comprises 14 residues. CDR3: CASSLVTSADTQYF. The CDR3, as DNA: TGCGCCAGCAGCTTGGTGACTAGCGCAGATACGCAGTATTTT. Based on the CDR3 plus reference TRBV5-1 and TRBJ2-3, the full variable domain is KAGVTQTPRYLIKTRGQQVTLSCSPISGHRSVSWYQQTPGQGLQFLFEYFSETQRNKGNFPGRFSGRQFSNSRSEMNVSTLELGDSALYLCASSLVTSADTQYFGPGTRLTVL.

The chain couples TRBV6-1 to TRBJ1-1; 9 bases line up with TRBD1. V shed 3 bases, J shed 1 base, and the junction held 3 bases outside the gene matches. The CDR3 has 15 residues. Germline CDR1 reads MNHNS; CDR2 reads SASEGT. CDR3 amino acids: CASSDPGQGNTEAFF. The CDR3 DNA is TGTGCCAGCAGTGACCCGGGACAGGGGAACACTGAAGCTTTCTTT.

The V gene is TRBV6-1, the J gene TRBJ1-6; unclear D gene. V was clipped by 2 bases and J by 7 bases, with 18 bases between them. The CDR3 is 17 residues long. From germline, CDR1 is MNHNS and CDR2 SASEGT. The DNA for the CDR3 is TGTGCCAGCAGTGAATACCGGCGGACGGGGTCAAATTCACCCCTCCACTTT. Amino acid sequence: CASSEYRRTGSNSPLHF.

V and J are TRBV3-1 (or the pseudogene TRBV3-2) and TRBJ2-7; 7 bases map to TRBD2. In germline, CDR1 is LGHDT, CDR2 YNNKEL (reference sequence). The CDR3 has 13 amino acids. The junction had 3 bases not matched to a gene; V was cut back by 3 bases and J by 4 bases. The CDR3 here is CASSQGLLYEQYF. The CDR3 DNA sequence: TGTGCCAGCAGCCAGGGACTATTATACGAGCAGTACTTC.

The gene calls are TRBV7-9 and TRBJ2-1, with a possible D match to TRBD2 (6 bases). The CDR3 sequence is 16 residues long. The V end was cut by 8 bases, the J end by 9 bases, with 26 bases between. Germline lookup yields CDR1 SEHNR and CDR2 FQNEAQ (reference sequence). CDR3 amino acids: CASCSSPADPGGEQFF. The CDR3, as DNA: TGTGCCAGCTGCTCATCCCCGGCCGACCCCGGGGGTGAGCAGTTCTTC.

This clone occurred a few times. The chain carries TRBV28 and TRBJ1-1; TRBD1 matches at 8 bases. Germline V lookup: CDR1 MDHEN, CDR2 SYDVKM. CDR3 length: 13 amino acids. The ends lost 0 bases at V and 8 bases at J; junction bases unmatched: 2. CDR3 in amino acids: CASSLWGTGEAFF. DNA for the CDR3: TGTGCCAGCAGTTTATGGGGGACAGGCGAAGCTTTCTTT.

The chain is built from TRBV2 and TRBJ2-7; unclear D gene. Germline-derived CDR1 and CDR2 are SNHLY and FYNNEI. This CDR3 has 11 residues. Between the trimmed V and J ends, which lost 2 bases and 3 bases, there was a span of 2 bases. In DNA, the CDR3 is TGTGCCAGCAGTGAACACTACGAGCAGTACTTC. It yields the protein CASSEHYEQYF. Full variable domain (remainder filled in from reference TRBV2 and TRBJ2-7): EPEVTQTPSHQVTQMGQEVILRCVPISNHLYFYWYRQILGQKVEFLVSFYNNEISEKSEIFDDQFSVERPDGSNFTLKIRSTKLEDSAMYFCASSEHYEQYFGPGTRLTVT.

The V call is TRBV6-1, the J call TRBJ2-1; TRBD2 agrees at 8 bases. The CDR3 extends over 14 amino acids. V gave up 7 bases and J gave up 6 bases; unmatched junction bases: 8. Germline V gene data show CDR1 as MNHNS and CDR2 as SASEGT. The CDR3 is CASIAGTRSNEQFF. Written as DNA, the CDR3 is TGTGCCAGCATCGCCGGGACTAGGAGCAATGAGCAGTTCTTC.

J is TRBJ2-3 and V is TRBV6-1; maybe TRBD2 (5 bases). In germline, CDR1 is MNHNS, CDR2 SASEGT. CDR3 size: 15 residues. The ends were cut back, 1 base at V and 1 base at J, with 9 bases in the middle. The CDR3 here is CASSEGTFGTDTQYF. DNA of the CDR3: TGTGCCAGCAGTGAAGGGACTTTCGGCACAGATACGCAGTATTTT.

The chain carries TRBV10-3 and TRBJ1-2; TRBD1 aligns across 10 bases. Germline loops: CDR1 ENHRY, CDR2 SYGVKD. Germline trimming cut 3 bases from V and 2 bases from J; bases unmatched to any gene: 6. This CDR3 is built from 16 residues. For the CDR3, the DNA is TGTGCCATCAGTGACCAACCGACAGGGGGCAACTATGGCTACACCTTC. As protein: CAISDQPTGGNYGYTF.

This sequence joins TRBV7-9 and TRBJ1-2, with D unclear. Germline loops: CDR1 SEHNR, CDR2 FQNEAQ (reference sequence). The CDR3 is 14 amino acids. The V gene lost 5 bases and the J gene lost 4 bases, with 14 bases spanning the gap. CDR3: CASSPEESSYGYTF. The CDR3 bases are TGTGCCAGCAGCCCCGAGGAAAGTTCCTATGGCTACACCTTC.

The CDR3 nucleotides are TGTGCCAGCAGTTATGAGTTCCTTCTCGAGCAGTACTTC. Protein: CASSYEFLLEQYF. The V call is TRBV6-2 or TRBV6-3, the J call TRBJ2-7; D is ambiguous. CDR1 is MNHEY and CDR2 is SVGEGT in the germline V gene. V shed 3 bases and J shed 6 bases, with 12 bases lying between them. There are 13 residues in the CDR3.